The T cell receptor (beta chain) described here comes from a study of cytomegalovirus exposure and HLA in healthy donors. Points from the study as a whole: In a later analysis, first-cohort TCR clusters were found to tend to co-occur in the 100 to 150 validation repertoires.

The repertoire was sequenced with immunoSEQ multiplex PCR; TCRdb's copy has only in-frame clones and lacks some. The sample holds 200,000 or so clones, over 75% seen once. Notes on this clone: The antigen remains unidentified.

While the first cohort had hundreds of subjects, the donors belonged to the separate validation cohort of 120 subjects. Germline V gene data show CDR1 as SGHVS and CDR2 as FQNEAQ. The CDR3 spans 17 residues. The ends were cut back, 2 bases at V and 5 bases at J, with 21 bases in the middle. This receptor was identified in a woman between 18 and 29 years old in good health and CMV-seropositive. This chain connects TRBV7-8 to TRBJ1-2; D remains ambiguous. Sequencing was carried out using PBMCs. Here the CDR3 reads CASSLLALDREIYGYTF. In nucleotides, the CDR3 is TGTGCCAGCAGCTTACTGGCCCTGGACCGGGAGATTTATGGCTACACCTTC. Using reference TRBV7-8 and TRBJ1-2 for the parts outside the CDR3, the full variable domain is GAGVSQSPRYKVAKRGQDVALRCDPISGHVSLFWYQQALGQGPEFLTYFQNEAQLDKSGLPSDRFFAERPEGSVSTLKIQRTQQEDSAVYLCASSLLALDREIYGYTFGSGTRLTVV.